This T cell receptor (beta chain) is drawn from a study of shared clonotypes between healthy human individuals. Using immunoSEQ multiplex PCR, the repertoire was profiled, and TCRdb retains in-frame clones only, with some absent. The table lists more than 400,000 clones, about 96% of them singletons. Regarding this clone: The antigen remains undetermined.

Trimming removed 1 base from V and 0 bases from J; junction bases left unmatched: 2. Germline lookup yields CDR1 KGHSH and CDR2 LQKENI. The CDR3 length is 16 residues. Study observations and caveats: Rarefaction demonstrated incomplete sorted-subset sequencing despite large depth.

The chain combines TRBV18 with TRBJ2-1, with 8 nucleotides matching TRBD2. Sequenced input: naive CD4+ T cells sorted from blood. Subset in this sample: CD45RA+ positively selected. This receptor was obtained from a woman aged 30 to 39 in good health. The CDR3 coding sequence is TGTGCCAGCTCACCACGTAGCGGGACCTCCTACAATGAGCAGTTCTTC. This gives the protein CASSPRSGTSYNEQFF.